A selection of T cell receptor beta chains follows, all from one sample in a study of shared clonotypes between healthy human individuals. Profiled with immunoSEQ multiplex PCR; TCRdb holds only in-frame clones, not every one. The profile shows 1 million to 1.3 million clones, around three quarters of them singletons. Specimen: memory CD4+ T cells from PBMCs. Every receptor here comes from a young man in good health. Some clones in this sample may be carry-over from other donors' samples. CDR3s include the opening cysteine and the closing phenylalanine or tryptophan. D genes are given only for firm matches. Expanded clones are given a class, and other clones once, few, many or no size at all.

NA | NA | TRBJ2-7 | TRBV7-2 | CASSLSARRVDEQCF | TGTGCCAGCAGCTTATCGGCCAGGAGGGTCGACGAGCAGTGCTTC
NA | TRBD2 | TRBJ2-7 | TRBV7-9 | CASSNAGGPYEQYF | TGTGCCAGCAGCAACGCGGGAGGGCCCTACGAGCAGTACTTC
NA | TRBD1 | TRBJ1-1 | TRBV19 | CASRSTGGTAFF | TGTGCCAGTAGGAGCACAGGGGGTACGGCTTTCTTT
NA | NA | TRBJ2-7 | TRBV18 | CASSPERSLRRQYF | TGTGCCAGCTCACCTGAACGATCCCTTCGACGGCAGTACTTC
NA | NA | TRBJ2-3 | TRBV18 | CASSPPSTDTQYF | TGTGCCAGCTCCCCCCCTAGCACAGATACGCAGTATTTT
once | TRBD1 | TRBJ1-2 | TRBV6-1 | CASSESGGAGGRYGYTF | TGTGCCAGCAGTGAATCAGGGGGGGCAGGGGGACGATATGGCTACACCTTC
NA | NA | TRBJ1-5 | TRBV28 | CASSLWGQAPQHF | TGTGCCAGCAGTTTATGGGGGCAGGCCCCCCAGCATTTT
NA | NA | TRBJ2-2 | TRBV19 | CASSKPGSFTGELFF | TGTGCCAGTAGCAAACCGGGATCATTCACCGGGGAGCTGTTTTTT
once | TRBD2 | TRBJ2-3 | TRBV30 | CAWSPGTSADTQYF | TGTGCCTGGAGCCCCGGGACTAGCGCAGATACGCAGTATTTT
NA | TRBD2 | TRBJ2-7 | TRBV28 | CASSSPSGFPYEQYF | TGTGCCAGCAGTTCCCCTAGCGGATTTCCCTACGAGCAGTACTTC
NA | NA | TRBJ2-2 | TRBV11-3 | CASSLTVNTGELFF | TGTGCCAGCAGCTTAACGGTGAACACCGGGGAGCTGTTTTTT
NA | NA | TRBJ1-1 | TRBV27 | CASASGRALWDTEAFF | TGTGCCAGCGCCTCTGGAAGGGCCCTTTGGGACACTGAAGCTTTCTTT
few | NA | TRBJ2-1 | TRBV7-8 | CASSEGPTREQFF | TGTGCCAGCAGCGAGGGCCCTACGCGTGAGCAGTTCTTC
NA | NA | TRBJ1-1 | TRBV5-1 | CASSLVGTEAFF | TGCGCCAGCAGCTTGGTAGGCACTGAAGCTTTCTTT
NA | TRBD2 | TRBJ2-2 | TRBV11-2 | CASSILAADTGELFF | TGTGCCAGCAGCATACTAGCGGCGGACACCGGGGAGCTGTTTTTT
NA | TRBD2 | TRBJ2-5 | TRBV6-5 | CASSSQLAAQETQYF | TGTGCCAGCAGTTCCCAACTAGCGGCTCAAGAGACCCAGTACTTC
once | NA | TRBJ2-5 | TRBV5-1 | CASSLALETQYF | TGCGCCAGCAGCTTGGCCTTAGAGACCCAGTACTTC
NA | NA | TRBJ1-4 | TRBV10-3 | CAISEGFGSTNEKLFF | TGTGCCATCAGTGAAGGGTTCGGTTCAACTAATGAAAAACTGTTTTTT
NA | TRBD2 | TRBJ2-1 | TRBV7-3 | CASSLAGVGNEQFF | TGTGCCAGCAGCTTAGCGGGAGTTGGCAATGAGCAGTTCTTC
NA | TRBD1 | TRBJ1-1 | TRBV5-1 | CASSIQGAHKGVSEAFF | TGCGCCAGCAGCATACAGGGGGCCCATAAGGGTGTAAGTGAAGCTTTCTTT
NA | NA | TRBJ2-1 | TRBV18 | CASSPGLAGPYNEQFF | TGTGCCAGCTCACCGGGCTTGGCCGGGCCCTACAATGAGCAGTTCTTC
NA | NA | TRBJ2-7 | TRBV5-1 | CASSLGAGYSYEQYF | TGCGCCAGCAGCTTGGGTGCAGGCTACTCCTACGAGCAGTACTTC
NA | NA | TRBJ1-2 | TRBV2 | CASRNRAEGYTF | TGTGCCAGCAGGAACAGGGCCGAGGGCTACACCTTC
NA | NA | TRBJ1-1 | TRBV13 | CASSSDARRARGNTEAFF | TGTGCCAGCAGCTCGGACGCCCGAAGAGCCAGGGGGAACACTGAAGCTTTCTTT
few | NA | TRBJ2-3 | TRBV19 | CASKDIGLTDTQYF | TGTGCCAGTAAGGACATTGGGCTCACAGATACGCAGTATTTT
few | NA | TRBJ1-4 | TRBV4-1 | CASSQGLYEKLFF | TGCGCCAGCAGCCAAGGTCTTTATGAAAAACTGTTTTTT
few | TRBD2 | TRBJ2-1 | TRBV28 | CASSSGLAAYNEQFF | TGTGCCAGCAGTTCGGGACTAGCGGCTTACAATGAGCAGTTCTTC
few | NA | TRBJ2-7 | TRBV19 | CASSRTGGEQYF | TGTGCCAGTAGTAGGACCGGGGGCGAGCAGTACTTC
NA | TRBD2 | TRBJ2-1 | TRBV9 | CASSSHRIAGPDEQFF | TGTGCCAGCAGCTCCCACAGGATAGCGGGCCCAGATGAGCAGTTCTTC
NA | TRBD2 | TRBJ2-1 | TRBV18 | CASSPRRSSGLDNEQFF | TGTGCCAGCTCACCACGACGGTCTAGCGGGTTGGACAATGAGCAGTTCTTC
NA | TRBD2 | TRBJ2-5 | TRBV15 | CATSRDRTSGRAWETQYF | TGTGCCACCAGCAGAGATAGGACTAGCGGGAGGGCATGGGAGACCCAGTACTTC
NA | NA | TRBJ1-1 | TRBV7-2 | CASSLVVAGNTEAFF | TGTGCCAGCAGCTTAGTTGTAGCGGGAAACACTGAAGCTTTCTTT
NA | TRBD2 | TRBJ2-5 | TRBV4-1 | CASSAGTSGGGETQYF | TGCGCCAGCAGCGCTGGGACTAGCGGAGGAGGGGAGACCCAGTACTTC
NA | NA | TRBJ1-1 | TRBV7-3 | CASSRDGYTEAFF | TGTGCCAGCAGCCGGGACGGATACACTGAAGCTTTCTTT
few | NA | TRBJ1-3 | TRBV5-1 | CASSFGNSGNTIYF | TGCGCCAGCAGCTTCGGGAACTCTGGAAACACCATATATTTT
NA | NA | TRBJ1-2 | TRBV19 | CASRTGHNYGYTF | TGTGCCAGTAGAACGGGACATAACTATGGCTACACCTTC
few | NA | TRBJ2-3 | TRBV29-1 | CSVELARGGPDTQYF | TGCAGCGTTGAATTGGCCAGGGGAGGGCCAGATACGCAGTATTTT
NA | TRBD1 | TRBJ2-7 | TRBV6-6 | CASRGTGSGHEQYF | TGTGCCAGCAGAGGGACAGGGAGCGGCCACGAGCAGTACTTC
NA | NA | TRBJ1-2 | TRBV6-6 | CASSSLGGNYGYTF | TGTGCCAGCAGTTCACTAGGGGGTAACTATGGCTACACCTTC